This T cell receptor (beta chain) was recovered during a study of Tregs in tolerant kidney transplant recipients. Profiling relied on immunoSEQ multiplex PCR, and the TCRdb table lists in-frame clones only, not all of them. This table holds 84,000 or so clones, approximately 94% found once. Mixed chimerism was transient after nonmyeloablative marrow transplants from related graft donors. CDR1 and CDR2 from the germline V gene are SGHVS and FNYEAQ. Between the trimmed V and J ends, which lost 1 base and 5 bases, there was a span of 21 bases. The CDR3 sequence is 18 residues long. The rearrangement uses TRBV7-6 and TRBJ2-1; TRBD2 is a possible D gene (6 bases). The source of this sequence is a human patient who received a combined kidney and bone marrow transplant. Certain T cells may be donor cells from the graft. The source was CD4+ T cells from blood (PBMCs), collected 12 months after the transplant. The CDR3 loop reads CASSLVIRESILDNEQFF. CDR3 coding DNA: TGTGCCAGCAGCTTAGTCATCCGGGAGTCCATCCTTGACAATGAGCAGTTCTTC.